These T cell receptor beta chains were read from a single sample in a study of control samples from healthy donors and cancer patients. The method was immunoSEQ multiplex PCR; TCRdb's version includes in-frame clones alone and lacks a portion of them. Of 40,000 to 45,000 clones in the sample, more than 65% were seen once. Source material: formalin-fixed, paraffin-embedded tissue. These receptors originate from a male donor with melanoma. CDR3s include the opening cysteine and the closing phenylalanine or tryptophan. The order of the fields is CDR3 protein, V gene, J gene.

CDR3 protein: CASSDTGQETQYF; V gene: TRBV2; J gene: TRBJ2-5
CDR3 protein: CASSASYNEQFF; V gene: TRBV9; J gene: TRBJ2-1
CDR3 protein: CASSDEETQYF; V gene: TRBV2; J gene: TRBJ2-5
CDR3 protein: CATSTDRESNQPQHF; V gene: TRBV6-2/TRBV6-3; J gene: TRBJ1-5
CDR3 protein: CASSPSKETQYF; V gene: TRBV18; J gene: TRBJ2-5
CDR3 protein: CASSLSSVKRGEQFF; V gene: TRBV13; J gene: TRBJ2-1
CDR3 protein: CASSLDFTGPGELFF; V gene: TRBV5-1; J gene: TRBJ2-2
CDR3 protein: CAARRGTGVTEAFF; V gene: TRBV10-3; J gene: TRBJ1-1
CDR3 protein: CASNYPGQGEYSNQPQHF; V gene: TRBV28; J gene: TRBJ1-5
CDR3 protein: CASSLVGDELTEQYF; V gene: TRBV7-9; J gene: TRBJ2-7